This TCR beta chain was sequenced in a study of graft-versus-host responses after intestinal transplantation. Overall study context: Each recipient received anti-thymocyte globulin induction, then tacrolimus and steroids for 3 to 4 years. Study findings and constraints: Investigators detected GvH clones in recipient marrow, with some emerging earlier in ileum or blood. The study found high graft-versus-host to host-versus-graft clonal ratios in allografts of patients with graft-donor T cell macrochimerism. HvG clone declines early post-transplant were associated with peak circulating GvH levels.

Of note for this clone: What it binds is not known.

Trimming stripped 0 bases from V and 4 bases from J, with 7 bases between. The V gene's germline CDR1 is SGDLS and CDR2 YYNGEE. CDR3 length equals 13 residues. Assay: immunoSEQ multiplex PCR; the TCRdb copy retains only in-frame clones and omits some. This sample has 90,000 to 150,000 clones, with 85% to 95% found just once. The V gene is TRBV9, the J gene TRBJ1-1; D ambiguous. Sequenced material: unstimulated CD8+ T cells sorted from spleen or lymph node cells, taken before intestinal transplant. This TCR derives from a human donor who received an intestinal transplant. CDR3 region: CASSVAWGTEAFF. In nucleotides, the CDR3 is TGTGCCAGCAGCGTAGCTTGGGGCACTGAAGCTTTCTTT.